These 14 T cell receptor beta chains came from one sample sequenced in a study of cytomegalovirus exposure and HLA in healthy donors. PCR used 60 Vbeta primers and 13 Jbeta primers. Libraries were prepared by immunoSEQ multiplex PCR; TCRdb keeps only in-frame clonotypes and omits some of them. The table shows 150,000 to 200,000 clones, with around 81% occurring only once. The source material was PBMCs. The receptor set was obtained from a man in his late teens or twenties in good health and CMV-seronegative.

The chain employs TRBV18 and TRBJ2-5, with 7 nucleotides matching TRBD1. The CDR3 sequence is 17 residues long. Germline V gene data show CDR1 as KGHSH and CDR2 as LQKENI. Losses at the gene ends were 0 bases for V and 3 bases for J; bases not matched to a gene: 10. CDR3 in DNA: TGTGCCAGCTCACCACCGACAGGGATGATACCCAAAGAGACCCAGTACTTC. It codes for CASSPPTGMIPKETQYF.

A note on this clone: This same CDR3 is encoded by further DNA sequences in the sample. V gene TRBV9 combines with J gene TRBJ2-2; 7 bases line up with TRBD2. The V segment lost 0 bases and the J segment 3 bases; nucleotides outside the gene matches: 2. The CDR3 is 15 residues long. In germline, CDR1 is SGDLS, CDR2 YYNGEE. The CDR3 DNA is TGTGCCAGCAGCGTAGGGGGGGGAGACACCGGGGAGCTGTTTTTT. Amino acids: CASSVGGGDTGELFF.

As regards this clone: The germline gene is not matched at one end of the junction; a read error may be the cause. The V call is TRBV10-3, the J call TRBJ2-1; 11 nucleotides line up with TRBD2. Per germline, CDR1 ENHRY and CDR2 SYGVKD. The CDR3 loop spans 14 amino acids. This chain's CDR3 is CATSTSGRINEQFF. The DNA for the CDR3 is TGTGCCACCAGTACTAGCGGGAGAATCAATGAGCAGTTCTTC.

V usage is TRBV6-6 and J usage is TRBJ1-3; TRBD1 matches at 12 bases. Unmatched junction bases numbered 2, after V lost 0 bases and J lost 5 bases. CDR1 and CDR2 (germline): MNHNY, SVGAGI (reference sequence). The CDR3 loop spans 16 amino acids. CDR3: CASSYSRDRGRNTIYF. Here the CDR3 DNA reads TGTGCCAGCAGTTACTCGAGGGACAGGGGGCGAAACACCATATATTTT.

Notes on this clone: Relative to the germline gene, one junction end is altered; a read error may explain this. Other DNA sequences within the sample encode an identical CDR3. The CDR3 sequence is CASSLSGGYRYGEQYF. DNA of the CDR3: TGTGCCAGCAGTCTATCGGGGGGATACAGATATGGAGAGCAGTACTTC. The chain has TRBV27 and TRBJ2-7, with 7 positions matching TRBD2. The CDR3 runs to 16 residues. Germline V gene sequence: CDR1 MNHEY, CDR2 SMNVEV (reference sequence).

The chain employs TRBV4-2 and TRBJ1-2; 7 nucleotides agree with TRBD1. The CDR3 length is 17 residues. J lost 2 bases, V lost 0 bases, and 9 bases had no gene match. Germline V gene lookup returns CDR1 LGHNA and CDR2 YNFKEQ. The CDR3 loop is CASSQDHPKTGNYGYTF. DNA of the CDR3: TGTGCCAGCAGCCAAGACCACCCTAAGACAGGGAACTATGGCTACACCTTC.

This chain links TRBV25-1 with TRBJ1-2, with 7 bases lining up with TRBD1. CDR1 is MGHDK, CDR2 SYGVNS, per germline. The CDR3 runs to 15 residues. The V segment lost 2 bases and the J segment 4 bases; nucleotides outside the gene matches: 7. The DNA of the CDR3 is TGTGCCAGCAGTGAAGGGACAGTTACTGGCTATGGCTACACCTTC. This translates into CASSEGTVTGYGYTF.

The CDR3 DNA sequence: TGTGCCACCAGCAGTTTAACGCCGGGACAGGGAAATTCACCCCTCCACTTT. Amino acids: CATSSLTPGQGNSPLHF. The rearrangement uses TRBV15 and TRBJ1-6, with TRBD1 matching over 9 bases. The CDR3 contains 17 residues. V shed 3 bases and J 7 bases; nucleotides not matched to a gene: 10. From germline, CDR1 is LNHNV and CDR2 YYDKDF (reference sequence).

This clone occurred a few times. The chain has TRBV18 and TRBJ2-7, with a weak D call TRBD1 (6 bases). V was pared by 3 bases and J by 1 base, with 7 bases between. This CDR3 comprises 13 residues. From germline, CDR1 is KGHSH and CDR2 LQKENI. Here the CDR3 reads CASSPGASYEQYF. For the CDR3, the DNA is TGTGCCAGCTCACCGGGGGCGTCCTACGAGCAGTACTTC.

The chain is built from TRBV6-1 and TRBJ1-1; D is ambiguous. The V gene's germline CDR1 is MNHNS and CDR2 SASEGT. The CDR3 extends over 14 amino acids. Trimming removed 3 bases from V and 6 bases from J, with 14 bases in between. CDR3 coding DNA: TGTGCCAGCAGTGAGGAGCCTGAGTGGGCTGAAGCTTTCTTT. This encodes CASSEEPEWAEAFF.

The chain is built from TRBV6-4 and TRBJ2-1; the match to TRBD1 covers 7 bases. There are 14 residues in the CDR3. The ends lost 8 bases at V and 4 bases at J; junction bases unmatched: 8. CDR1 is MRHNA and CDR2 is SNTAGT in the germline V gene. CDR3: CASRPGQLYNEQFF. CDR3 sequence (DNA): TGTGCCAGCCGTCCGGGACAGCTGTACAATGAGCAGTTCTTC.

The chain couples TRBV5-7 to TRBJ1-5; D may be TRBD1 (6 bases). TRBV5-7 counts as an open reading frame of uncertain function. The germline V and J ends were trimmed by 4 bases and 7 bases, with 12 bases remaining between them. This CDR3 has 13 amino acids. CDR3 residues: CASSLTGSQPQHF. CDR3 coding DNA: TGTGCCAGCAGCCTGACAGGTTCCCAGCCCCAGCATTTT.

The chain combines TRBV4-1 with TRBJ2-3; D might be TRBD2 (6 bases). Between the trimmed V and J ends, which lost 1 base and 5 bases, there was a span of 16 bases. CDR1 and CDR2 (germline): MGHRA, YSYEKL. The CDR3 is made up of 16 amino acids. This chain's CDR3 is CASSQGEGLGGDTQYF. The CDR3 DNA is TGCGCCAGCAGCCAAGGAGAGGGGTTGGGAGGAGATACGCAGTATTTT.

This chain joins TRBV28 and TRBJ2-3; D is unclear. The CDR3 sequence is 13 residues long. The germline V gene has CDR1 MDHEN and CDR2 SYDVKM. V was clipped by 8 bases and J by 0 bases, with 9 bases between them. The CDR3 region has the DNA TGTGCCAGCCGTGGCCCTAGCACAGATACGCAGTATTTT. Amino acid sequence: CASRGPSTDTQYF.